This T cell receptor beta chain was sequenced in a study of cytomegalovirus exposure and HLA in healthy donors. In the case of this clone: The antigen is not known.

Trimming pared 6 bases from V and 3 bases from J, leaving 13 bases between. The CDR3 consists of 14 residues. Germline V gives CDR1 MNHNY, CDR2 SVGAGI (reference sequence). PCR primers comprised 60 Vbeta and 13 Jbeta primers. Clones were sequenced by immunoSEQ multiplex PCR, and TCRdb holds only the in-frame ones, with some missing. The table has roughly 160,000 clones, approximately 81% seen once. Study outcomes and limitations: Earlier analysis found most TCR beta V segments productive about 87% or about 30% of the time. The authors later found most CMV-associated TCR beta chains appeared HLA-restricted. Later examination showed HLA-associated TCR beta chains had greater clonal expansion than equally common others.

This receptor was taken from a female donor in good health and CMV-seronegative. V and J are TRBV6-6 and TRBJ2-3; possible D gene TRBD2, 6 bases. Specimen: PBMCs. The chain's CDR3 is CASSDTAGTDTQYF. For the CDR3, the DNA is TGTGCCAGCAGCGACACCGCGGGAACAGATACGCAGTATTTT.